Each of the 13 T cell receptor beta chains below was sequenced from the same sample in a study of PD-1 blockade in classical Hodgkin lymphoma. Time point of the sample: cycle 4 day 1 (C4D1), after less than seven weeks of nivolumab. All the patients suffered relapse after autologous stem cell transplantation, and brentuximab vedotin exposure differed. Clones were sequenced by immunoSEQ multiplex PCR, and TCRdb holds only the in-frame ones, with some missing. The sample lists some 20,000 clones; around 84% were seen once. Material: peripheral blood mononuclear cells (PBMCs), obtained before the fourth cycle of nivolumab. The receptors shown here come from a human donor with classical Hodgkin lymphoma.

In its sample, this clone was seen a few times. The J gene is TRBJ1-1, the V gene TRBV6-5; possible D gene TRBD1, 5 bases. This CDR3 comprises 12 residues. Germline V gene lookup returns CDR1 MNHEY and CDR2 SVGAGI. Deletions cut 6 bases from V and 10 bases from J, with 15 bases between. The CDR3: CASSQTGISAFF. The DNA of the CDR3 is TGTGCCAGCAGCCAAACAGGTATCTCAGCTTTCTTT.

CDR3: CAWSVGDTQYF. The CDR3, as DNA: TGTGCCTGGAGTGTAGGAGATACGCAGTATTTT. V gene TRBV30 combines with J gene TRBJ2-3; no firm D call. Germline-derived CDR1 and CDR2 are GTSNPN and SVGIG (reference sequence). The length of the CDR3 is 11 residues. The V and J ends lost 0 bases and 5 bases respectively, with 3 bases between them.

As for this clone: The junction does not match germline at one end; this may be a read error. The CDR3 spells CASSSRKVTENTEAFF. Here the CDR3 DNA reads TGTGCTAGCAGCTCCAGAAAAGTGACCGAGAACACTGAAGCTTTCTTT. J is TRBJ1-1 and V is TRBV7-7; D not certain. This CDR3 comprises 16 residues. The germline gives CDR1 SSHAT, CDR2 FNYEAQ (reference sequence).

The chain is built from TRBV6-5 and TRBJ2-1; D may match TRBD1 or TRBD2 (6 bases each). Germline V gives CDR1 MNHEY, CDR2 SVGAGI. CDR3 length equals 14 residues. Trimming removed 2 bases from V and 6 bases from J, with 11 bases in between. DNA of the CDR3: TGTGCCAGCAGTTACGAAGGGGGAGGCAATGAGCAGTTCTTC. It yields the protein CASSYEGGGNEQFF.

In DNA, the CDR3 is TGTGCCAGCGGGATTGGAACCGGGGAGCTGTTTTTT. Its protein is CASGIGTGELFF. This chain uses TRBV5-6 with TRBJ2-2, with D hard to call. This CDR3 has 12 residues. Trimming removed 7 bases at V and 5 bases at J, with 9 bases between. Germline V lookup: CDR1 SGHDT, CDR2 YYEEEE.

The chain recombines TRBV7-8 with TRBJ2-7; D might be TRBD1 (6 bases). The CDR3 extends over 13 amino acids. Germline CDR1 SGHVS, CDR2 FQNEAQ. Trimming left V 3 bases short and J 3 bases short, with 9 bases between. The CDR3 sequence: CASSFTGFYEQYV. CDR3 in DNA: TGTGCCAGCAGCTTCACAGGGTTCTACGAGCAGTACGTC.

This rearrangement joins TRBV5-6 to TRBJ2-5, with D possibly being TRBD1 or TRBD2 (6 bases each). Germline V gene sequence: CDR1 SGHDT, CDR2 YYEEEE. V lost 0 bases, J lost 5 bases, and 14 bases lay in between. The length of the CDR3 is 15 residues. CDR3 DNA sequence: TGTGCCAGCAGCTTGGGGCGGCAGGGGAGGGAGACCCAGTACTTC. Its protein product is CASSLGRQGRETQYF.

This chain uses TRBV5-1 with TRBJ2-5; 9 nucleotides line up with TRBD2. In germline, CDR1 is SGHRS, CDR2 YFSETQ. V lost 1 base, J lost 1 base, and 5 bases stayed unmatched. The CDR3 loop spans 16 amino acids. The CDR3 bases are TGCGCCAGCAGCTTGATTGGCGGGGGGGCCCAAGAGACCCAGTACTTC. Translation: CASSLIGGGAQETQYF.

The chain recombines TRBV28 with TRBJ1-3; TRBD1 is a possible D gene (6 bases). Germline V gives CDR1 MDHEN, CDR2 SYDVKM. V lost 3 bases and J 3 bases, leaving 15 bases between the germline ends. The CDR3 is made up of 16 amino acids. CDR3 sequence: CASSLRGAQGGNTIYF. The CDR3 nucleotides are TGTGCCAGCAGTTTGAGGGGGGCGCAGGGTGGAAACACCATATATTTT.

V is TRBV5-1 and J is TRBJ2-3, with D possibly being TRBD1 or TRBD2 (5 bases each). Germline CDR1 is SGHRS and CDR2 is YFSETQ. Deletions cut 0 bases from V and 4 bases from J, with 9 bases between. This CDR3 is built from 14 residues. CDR3 residues: CASSLGGSADTQYF. The DNA for the CDR3 is TGCGCCAGCAGCTTGGGGGGGTCCGCAGATACGCAGTATTTT.

This chain uses TRBV2 with TRBJ2-5; D is perhaps TRBD1 (6 bases). V dropped 7 bases and J dropped 5 bases, with 14 bases sitting between them. From germline, CDR1 is SNHLY and CDR2 FYNNEI. This CDR3 spans 13 amino acids. CDR3 amino acids: CASIYQGRETQYF. The CDR3 DNA is TGTGCCAGCATCTACCAGGGGCGGGAGACCCAGTACTTC.

J is TRBJ2-1 and V is TRBV28, with D perhaps TRBD2 (7 bases). The CDR3 consists of 16 residues. Germline V gene lookup returns CDR1 MDHEN and CDR2 SYDVKM. Between the trimmed V and J ends, which lost 8 bases and 4 bases, there was a span of 21 bases. CDR3 nucleotides: TGTGCCAGCGATGATGGGCGGGGGCCCCGGTACAATGAGCAGTTCTTC. Encoded protein: CASDDGRGPRYNEQFF.

The chain carries TRBV28 and TRBJ1-2; 9 bases line up with TRBD1. The CDR3 is made up of 15 amino acids. Germline CDR1 is MDHEN and CDR2 is SYDVKM. With 7 bases clipped from V and 7 bases from J, the junction kept 13 bases outside the gene matches. The CDR3 loop reads CASTYPRDRDFGYTF. The CDR3 DNA is TGTGCCAGCACTTACCCCCGGGACAGGGATTTTGGCTACACCTTC.